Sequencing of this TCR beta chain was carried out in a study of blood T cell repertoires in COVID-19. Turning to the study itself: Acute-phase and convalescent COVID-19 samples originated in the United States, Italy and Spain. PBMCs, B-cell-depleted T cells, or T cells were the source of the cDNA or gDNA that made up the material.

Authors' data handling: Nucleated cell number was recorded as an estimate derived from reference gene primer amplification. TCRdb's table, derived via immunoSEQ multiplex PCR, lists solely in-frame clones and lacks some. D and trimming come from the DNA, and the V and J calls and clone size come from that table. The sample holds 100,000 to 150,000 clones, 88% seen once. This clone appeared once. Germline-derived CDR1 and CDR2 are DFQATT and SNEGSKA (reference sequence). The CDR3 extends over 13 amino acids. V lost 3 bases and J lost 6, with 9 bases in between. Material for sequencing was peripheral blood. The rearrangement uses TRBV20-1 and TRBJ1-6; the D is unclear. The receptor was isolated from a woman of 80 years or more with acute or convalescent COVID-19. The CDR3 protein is CSASVRVNSPLHF. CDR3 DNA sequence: TGCAGTGCTAGTGTACGGGTTAATTCACCCCTCCACTTT.